A selection of T cell receptor beta chains follows, all from one sample in a study of T cell responses to AZD1222 COVID-19 vaccine. Clones were read by immunoSEQ multiplex PCR, and TCRdb kept only the in-frame ones, dropping some. Here the sample spans some 130,000 clones, just over 85% being singletons. Sequencing was performed on peripheral blood, taken on day 0 of AZD1222 vaccination. These receptors came from an adult in good health. The CDR3 runs from the conserved cysteine through the conserved F or W. A D gene is named only where the DNA matches it firmly. Some rows have no size entry. The others give once, few or many, or a class for an expanded clone.

size	D	J	V	CDR3	DNA
NA	TRBD2	TRBJ2-1	TRBV20-1	CSASIRDYLVGLYNEQFF	TGCAGTGCTAGTATCCGGGACTACCTTGTCGGGCTCTACAATGAGCAGTTCTTC
NA	NA	TRBJ2-3	TRBV24-1	CATRGLTDTQYF	TGTGCCACCAGGGGGCTAACAGATACGCAGTATTTT
NA	NA	TRBJ2-5	TRBV12-3/TRBV12-4	CASSPQGTETQYF	TGTGCCAGCAGCCCTCAGGGTACAGAGACCCAGTACTTC
NA	NA	TRBJ1-2	TRBV7-8	CASSPDRTYTF	TGTGCCAGCAGCCCCGACAGGACCTACACCTTC
NA	NA	TRBJ1-5	TRBV5-1	CASSLTGEGQPQHF	TGCGCCAGCAGCTTGACGGGGGAAGGCCAGCCCCAGCATTTT
NA	TRBD1	TRBJ1-2	TRBV28	CASSSASTGSGYTF	TGTGCCAGCAGTTCAGCCTCGACAGGGAGTGGCTACACCTTC
NA	NA	TRBJ1-5	TRBV9	CASSKAGNNQPQHF	TGTGCCAGCAGCAAAGCGGGAAATAATCAGCCCCAGCATTTT
once	NA	TRBJ2-3	TRBV6-4	CASSASGAPSTDTQYF	TGTGCCAGCAGTGCTTCGGGGGCCCCTAGCACAGATACGCAGTATTTT
NA	NA	TRBJ1-2	TRBV2	CAQQVRGRDGYTF	TGTGCCCAGCAGGTCCGGGGGCGGGATGGCTACACCTTC
NA	NA	TRBJ1-2	TRBV27	CASSWGNNYGYTF	TGTGCCAGCAGTTGGGGGAATAACTATGGCTACACCTTC
NA	NA	TRBJ2-3	TRBV24-1	CATSEVGGTDTQYF	TGTGCCACCAGTGAGGTGGGGGGCACAGATACGCAGTATTTT
NA	NA	TRBJ2-2	TRBV24-1	CATSDLTGRTGELFF	TGTGCCACCAGTGATTTGACAGGGAGGACCGGGGAGCTGTTTTTT
NA	NA	TRBJ1-6	TRBV4-1	CASSPSSIGNSPLHF	TGCGCCAGCAGCCCCTCCTCTATCGGTAATTCACCCCTCCACTTT
NA	NA	TRBJ1-1	TRBV9	CASSVDGRTEAFF	TGTGCCAGCAGCGTAGATGGGAGGACTGAAGCTTTCTTT
NA	NA	TRBJ2-3	TRBV4-1	CASRRWGQQLADTQYF	TGCGCCAGCAGAAGGTGGGGGCAGCAGCTAGCAGATACGCAGTATTTT
NA	NA	TRBJ1-3	TRBV15	CATSRGSDGNTIYF	TGTGCCACCAGCAGAGGGTCAGATGGAAACACCATATATTTT
NA	TRBD2	TRBJ2-1	TRBV10-3	CAISESWRGGTYNEQFF	TGTGCCATCAGTGAGTCGTGGCGGGGGGGAACCTACAATGAGCAGTTCTTC
NA	NA	TRBJ2-3	TRBV27	CASSISRGDTQYF	TGTGCCAGCAGTATCTCAAGGGGGGATACGCAGTATTTT
once	NA	TRBJ1-1	TRBV11-2	CASSPRGRNTEAFF	TGTGCCAGCAGCCCGAGGGGGAGGAACACTGAAGCTTTCTTT
NA	NA	TRBJ2-7	TRBV12-3/TRBV12-4	CASSRSRGHEQYF	TGTGCCAGCAGTAGGTCCCGAGGCCACGAGCAGTACTTC
NA	NA	TRBJ1-5	TRBV7-2	CASSKQENQPQHF	TGTGCCAGCAGCAAACAGGAAAATCAGCCCCAGCATTTT
NA	TRBD1	TRBJ1-2	TRBV2	CASSYSSGGDGYTF	TGTGCCAGCAGCTACTCTTCAGGGGGCGATGGCTACACCTTC
NA	NA	TRBJ1-1	TRBV30	CAWDRWSTEAFF	TGTGCCTGGGACAGGTGGTCCACTGAAGCTTTCTTT
NA	TRBD2	TRBJ2-2	TRBV6-4	CASKSGANTGELFF	TGTGCCAGCAAAAGCGGGGCGAACACCGGGGAGCTGTTTTTT
NA	NA	TRBJ2-3	TRBV5-6	CASSLEAGTDTQYF	TGTGCCAGCAGCTTGGAGGCGGGGACGGATACGCAGTATTTT
NA	NA	TRBJ1-2	TRBV5-1	CASRFPGQSGYTF	TGCGCCAGCAGGTTCCCGGGACAAAGTGGCTACACCTTC
NA	NA	TRBJ1-4	TRBV4-2	CASSPGATNEKLFF	TGTGCCAGCAGCCCCGGGGCAACTAATGAAAAACTGTTTTTT
NA	NA	TRBJ1-1	TRBV4-2	CASSQEVREDTEAFF	TGTGCCAGCAGCCAAGAGGTGAGGGAGGACACTGAAGCTTTCTTT
NA	NA	TRBJ1-2	TRBV5-4	CASSLAQAYDYTF	TGTGCCAGCAGCTTGGCGCAGGCGTACGACTACACCTTC
NA	TRBD2	TRBJ2-3	TRBV5-1	CASSLARGGNTDTQYF	TGCGCCAGCAGCTTGGCTCGGGGGGGAAACACAGATACGCAGTATTTT
NA	TRBD1	TRBJ1-1	TRBV19	CASSIQGGFGTEAFF	TGTGCCAGTAGTATTCAGGGGGGCTTCGGCACTGAAGCTTTCTTT
few	NA	TRBJ1-2	TRBV4-1	CASSQEESGNYGYTF	TGCGCCAGCAGCCAAGAAGAGTCAGGGAATTATGGCTACACCTTC
once	NA	TRBJ1-1	TRBV5-1	CASSFLVGQGTEAFF	TGCGCCAGCAGCTTTTTAGTAGGTCAGGGCACTGAAGCTTTCTTT
once	NA	TRBJ1-3	TRBV28	CASRLRLTGSGNTIYF	TGTGCCAGCAGGTTACGACTTACAGGGTCTGGAAACACCATATATTTT
NA	TRBD2	TRBJ2-7	TRBV5-1	CASSGSGGAFDEQYF	TGCGCCAGCAGCGGTAGCGGGGGGGCTTTCGACGAGCAGTACTTC
NA	TRBD1	TRBJ1-6	TRBV15	CATSRDPFSGGNSPLHF	TGTGCCACCAGCAGAGACCCCTTTTCAGGGGGCAATTCACCCCTCCACTTT
NA	NA	TRBJ2-7	TRBV11-2	CASSLSRGSSYEQYF	TGTGCCAGCAGCTTAAGTCGGGGGAGCTCCTACGAGCAGTACTTC
NA	TRBD1	TRBJ1-5	TRBV9	CASSADRGRSQPQHF	TGTGCCAGCAGCGCAGACAGGGGGCGCAGCCAGCCCCAGCATTTT
NA	NA	TRBJ2-3	TRBV5-1	CASSLASRNTDTQYF	TGCGCCAGCAGCTTGGCTAGCAGAAACACAGATACGCAGTATTTT
once	TRBD2	TRBJ2-7	TRBV6-5	CASTLGGIVTYEQYF	TGTGCCAGCACCCTCGGGGGGATAGTAACCTACGAGCAGTACTTC
NA	TRBD1	TRBJ2-7	TRBV28	CASSLYRGREQYF	TGTGCCAGCAGTTTATACAGGGGTAGAGAGCAGTACTTC
NA	TRBD1	TRBJ2-7	TRBV24-1	CATSPGQGVHEQYF	TGTGCCACCAGTCCGGGACAGGGGGTCCACGAGCAGTACTTC
once	TRBD1	TRBJ2-7	TRBV5-1	CASSWTPGTETYEQYF	TGCGCCAGCAGCTGGACTCCCGGGACAGAAACCTACGAGCAGTACTTC
NA	NA	TRBJ2-5	TRBV29-1	CSVPQGGRGGETQYF	TGCAGCGTTCCCCAGGGGGGGAGGGGTGGAGAGACCCAGTACTTC
NA	NA	TRBJ2-5	TRBV7-9	CASSLMETQYF	TGTGCCAGCAGCTTGATGGAGACCCAGTACTTC
NA	TRBD1	TRBJ1-5	TRBV2	CASSLRQGGNQPQHF	TGTGCCAGCAGTCTCCGACAGGGTGGCAATCAGCCCCAGCATTTT
NA	NA	TRBJ1-4	TRBV10-3	CAISGAGTTNEKLFF	TGTGCCATCAGTGGGGCTGGTACAACTAATGAAAAACTGTTTTTT
NA	NA	TRBJ1-5	TRBV6-2/TRBV6-3	CASSYSLGNQPQHF	TGTGCCAGCAGTTACTCGTTAGGCAATCAGCCCCAGCATTTT
NA	TRBD2	TRBJ2-5	TRBV12-3/TRBV12-4	CASTIGLAKTQYF	TGTGCCAGCACCATAGGACTAGCGAAGACCCAGTACTTC
NA	TRBD1	TRBJ1-5	TRBV28	CASGSRQGFNQPQHF	TGTGCCAGCGGGTCTCGACAGGGATTCAATCAGCCCCAGCATTTT